The 7 T cell receptor beta chains listed next were all sequenced from one sample in a study of cytomegalovirus exposure and HLA in healthy donors. Vbeta (60) and Jbeta (13) primers were used in the PCR. TCRdb's copy holds only in-frame clones and misses some; the assay was immunoSEQ multiplex PCR. Of 150,000 to 200,000 clones listed, roughly four fifths were seen once; the top ten hold around 1.5%. The source material was PBMCs. All receptors come from a man aged 18 to 29 in good health and CMV-seronegative.

The V call is TRBV6-1, the J call TRBJ1-2; 9 positions agree with TRBD1. This CDR3 has 17 residues. Germline-derived CDR1 and CDR2 are MNHNS and SASEGT. The V and J ends lost 2 bases and 3 bases, in that order; junction bases with no gene match: 10. This CDR3 reads CASSEKSGQGWDYGYTF. Here the CDR3 DNA reads TGTGCCAGCAGTGAAAAATCGGGACAGGGTTGGGACTATGGCTACACCTTC.

V is TRBV29-1 and J is TRBJ2-1; 8 nucleotides match TRBD2. There are 16 residues in the CDR3. CDR1 and CDR2 (germline): SQVTM, ANQGSEA. Trimming cost V 5 bases and J 8 bases; bases outside gene matches: 17. Written as DNA, the CDR3 is TGCAGCGTTTTATTTCCCCGTTCCGAGCGGGAGCATGAGCAGTTCTTC. It encodes CSVLFPRSEREHEQFF.

The chain couples TRBV28 to TRBJ2-7, with TRBD1 matching 9 bases. J lost 5 bases, V lost 5 bases, and 10 bases had no gene match. The CDR3 length is 15 residues. Per germline, CDR1 MDHEN and CDR2 SYDVKM. CDR3 amino acids: CASSPPGQGGHEQYF. CDR3 coding DNA: TGTGCCAGCAGTCCACCGGGACAGGGTGGCCACGAGCAGTACTTC.

This chain joins TRBV6-5 and TRBJ2-6; TRBD1 matches at 7 bases. V lost 5 bases, J lost 4 bases, and 5 bases stayed unmatched. The CDR3 is 15 amino acids. Germline V CDR1 and CDR2: MNHEY, SVGAGI. In DNA form, the CDR3 reads TGTGCCAGCAGTAAACAGGGGACAGGGGCCAACGTCCTGACTTTC. Protein sequence: CASSKQGTGANVLTF.

CDR3 amino acids: CASSFLSGLGTGAFF. The DNA of the CDR3 is TGTGCCAGCAGCTTTCTTTCGGGGCTTGGGACAGGAGCTTTCTTT. The chain joins TRBV7-9 to TRBJ1-1; 8 nucleotides align to TRBD1. This CDR3 is built from 15 residues. CDR1 SEHNR and CDR2 FQNEAQ come from the germline V gene (reference sequence). J gave up 10 bases and V 3 bases, and 13 bases lay outside the gene matches.

The V and J genes are TRBV14 and TRBJ1-3, with a tentative D call TRBD1 (6 bases). Trimming left V 4 bases short and J 4 bases short, with 20 bases between. Germline assignment: CDR1 SGHDN and CDR2 FVKESK. The CDR3 is made up of 17 amino acids. CDR3 loop: CASSRGQLHFPGNTIYF. Here the CDR3 DNA reads TGTGCCAGCAGCCGAGGACAGCTCCACTTTCCCGGAAACACCATATATTTT.

V and J are TRBV5-8 and TRBJ1-6; TRBD1 aligns across 8 bases. Trimming cost V 5 bases and J 11 bases; bases outside gene matches: 9. The CDR3 has 14 amino acids. The V gene's germline CDR1 is SGHTS and CDR2 YDEGEE. The chain's CDR3 is CASSAPGGWTPLHF. The CDR3 nucleotides are TGTGCCAGCAGTGCGCCAGGGGGCTGGACACCCCTCCACTTT.